This T cell receptor beta chain was sequenced for a study of T cell responses to AZD1222 COVID-19 vaccine. Measured with immunoSEQ multiplex PCR; TCRdb has only the in-frame clones, and not every one. The profile shows around 80,000 clones, roughly 85% of them singletons. The CDR3 extends over 16 amino acids. Between the trimmed V and J ends, which lost 0 bases and 5 bases, there was a span of 16 bases. CDR1 and CDR2 (germline): LGHNA, YNFKEQ. This sample comprised peripheral blood, obtained 28 days after the second AZD1222 dose. V gene TRBV4-2 combines with J gene TRBJ2-5; D might be TRBD2 (6 bases). This clonotype was sampled from an adult who received the AZD1222 COVID-19 vaccine. The CDR3 region is CASSQDPRLGSETQYF. The CDR3 bases are TGTGCCAGCAGCCAAGATCCGCGACTAGGGTCGGAGACCCAGTACTTC.